This entry features one TCR beta chain sequence. The CDR3 sequence is 15 residues long. V gave up 5 bases and J gave up 6 bases, with 14 bases separating them. Germline lookup yields CDR1 SGHVS and CDR2 FQNEAQ. The source of the sample is a study of control samples from healthy donors and cancer patients. Here immunoSEQ multiplex PCR was the method, and the copy in TCRdb shows in-frame clones only, minus some. Found here are 350,000 to 450,000 clones, 80% to 95% of them singletons; the top ten hold 5.5% to 7.5%. Sequenced sample: PBMCs. The chain has TRBV7-8 and TRBJ1-6; TRBD1 is a possible D gene (5 bases). This sequence was found in a man in his forties or fifties with head and neck cancer. As DNA, the CDR3 is TGTGCCAGCAGCCCTGGGGGGGGTGGTAATTCACCCCTCCACTTT. Encoded protein: CASSPGGGGNSPLHF.